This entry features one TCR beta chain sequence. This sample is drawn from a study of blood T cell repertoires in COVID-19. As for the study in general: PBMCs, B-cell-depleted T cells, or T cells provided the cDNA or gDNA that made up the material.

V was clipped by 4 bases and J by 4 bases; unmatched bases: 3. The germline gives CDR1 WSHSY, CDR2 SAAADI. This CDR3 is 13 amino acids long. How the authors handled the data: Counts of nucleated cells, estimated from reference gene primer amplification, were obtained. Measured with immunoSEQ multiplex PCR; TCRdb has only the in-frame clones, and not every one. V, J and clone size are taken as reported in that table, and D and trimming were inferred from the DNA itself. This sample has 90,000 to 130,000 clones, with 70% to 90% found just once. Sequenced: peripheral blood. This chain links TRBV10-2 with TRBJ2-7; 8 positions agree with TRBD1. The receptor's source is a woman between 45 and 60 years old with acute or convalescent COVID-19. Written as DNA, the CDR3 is TGCGCCAGCAGTGTCGACAGGGGTTACGAGCAGTACTTC. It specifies CASSVDRGYEQYF.